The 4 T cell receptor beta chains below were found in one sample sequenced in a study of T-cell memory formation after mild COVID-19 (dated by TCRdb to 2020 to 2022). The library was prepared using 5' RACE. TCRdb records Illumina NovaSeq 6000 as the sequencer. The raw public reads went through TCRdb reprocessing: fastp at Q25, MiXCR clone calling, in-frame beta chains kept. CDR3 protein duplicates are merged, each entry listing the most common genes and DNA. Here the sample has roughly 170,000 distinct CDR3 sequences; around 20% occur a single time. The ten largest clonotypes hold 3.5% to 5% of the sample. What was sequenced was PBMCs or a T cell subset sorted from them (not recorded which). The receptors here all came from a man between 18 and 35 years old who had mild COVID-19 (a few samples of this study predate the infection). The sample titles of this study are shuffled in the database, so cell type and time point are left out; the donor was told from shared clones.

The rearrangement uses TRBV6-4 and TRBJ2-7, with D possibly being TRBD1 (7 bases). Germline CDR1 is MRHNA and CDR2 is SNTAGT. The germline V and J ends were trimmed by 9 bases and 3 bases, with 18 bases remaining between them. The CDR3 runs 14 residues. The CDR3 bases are TGTGCCAGTATGTCGGAGGGGGCGGACTACGAGCAGTACGTC. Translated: CASMSEGADYEQYV.

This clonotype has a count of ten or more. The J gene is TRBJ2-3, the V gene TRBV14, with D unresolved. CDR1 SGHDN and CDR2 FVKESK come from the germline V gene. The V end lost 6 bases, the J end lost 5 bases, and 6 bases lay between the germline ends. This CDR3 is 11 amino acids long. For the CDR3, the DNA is TGTGCCAGCAGGGCGAGAGATACGCAGTATTTT. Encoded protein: CASRARDTQYF.

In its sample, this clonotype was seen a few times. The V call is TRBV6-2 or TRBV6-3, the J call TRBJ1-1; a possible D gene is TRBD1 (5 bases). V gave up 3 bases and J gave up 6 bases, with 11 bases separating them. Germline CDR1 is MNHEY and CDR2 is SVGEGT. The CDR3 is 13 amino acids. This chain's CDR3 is CASSYGTGPEAFF. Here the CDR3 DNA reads TGTGCCAGCAGTTATGGTACGGGGCCTGAAGCTTTCTTT.

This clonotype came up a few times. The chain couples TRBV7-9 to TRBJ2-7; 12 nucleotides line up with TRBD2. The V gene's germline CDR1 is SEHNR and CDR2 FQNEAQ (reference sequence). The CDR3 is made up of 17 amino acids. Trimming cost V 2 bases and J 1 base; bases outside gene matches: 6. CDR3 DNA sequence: TGTGCCAGCAGCTTAAGCCTGGGGACTAGCGGGTCCTACGAGCAGTACGTC. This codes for CASSLSLGTSGSYEQYV.